A selection of T cell receptor beta chains follows, all from one sample in a study of CXCR3-negative and CXCR3-positive naive CD8 T cells. For each CDR3 protein, TCRdb gives one entry from its re-call of the 5' RACE reads, without DNA. This repertoire includes about 90,000 distinct CDR3 sequences. The sample was naive CXCR3+ CD8+ T cells from blood. The receptor set was obtained from a human donor in good health. Some clones in this sample may be carry-over from other donors' samples. The CDR3 runs from the conserved cysteine through the conserved F or W. Each record gives: J gene, V gene, CDR3 protein.

TRBJ2-3,TRBV5-1,CASSLARETSLDHLDTQYF
TRBJ2-1,TRBV29-1,CSVAAAYNEQFF
TRBJ2-3,TRBV28,CASKGGDTQYF
TRBJ2-1,TRBV19,CASSIVWRENEQFF
TRBJ2-7,TRBV19,CASRDREYEQYF
TRBJ1-1,TRBV29-1,CSADGENTEAFF
TRBJ2-1,TRBV25-1,CSSSSITSGQFF
TRBJ1-5,TRBV7-9,CASSDDTLSNQPQHF
TRBJ2-3,TRBV4-3,CASSQDTTDTQYF
TRBJ2-3,TRBV6-4,CASSDSSRDDTDTQYF
TRBJ2-4,TRBV25-1,CASTAGDIQYF
TRBJ1-1,TRBV15,CATSPGAGNTEAFF
TRBJ1-1,TRBV2,CASSEFAAGGMNTEAFF
TRBJ1-1,TRBV9,CASSVEGDRESTEAFF
TRBJ1-4,TRBV9,CASSVPGTNEKLFF
TRBJ2-2,TRBV6-2/TRBV6-3,CASSETETGELFF
TRBJ2-7,TRBV2,CASSEGDRGHEQYF
TRBJ2-3,TRBV4-3,CASSQDPRGLADTQYF
TRBJ2-3,TRBV28,CASSLAYSSTDTQYF
TRBJ2-7,TRBV21-1,CASSTRTAIYEQYF
TRBJ2-1,TRBV10-3,CAISEARPPAEQFF
TRBJ2-1,TRBV9,CASSVSATPASWQFF
TRBJ2-4,TRBV29-1,CSGRRQNIQYF
TRBJ2-7,TRBV3-1,CASSLRDGRGDEQYF
TRBJ2-1,TRBV5-5,CASSPGTPSGLVNNEQFF
TRBJ1-6,TRBV7-8,CASQDYSSYNSPLHF
TRBJ2-2,TRBV29-1,CSVESPGPRTGELFF
TRBJ2-5,TRBV11-2,CASSPEGGTEETQYF
TRBJ2-3,TRBV7-3,CASSLAGGLDTQYF
TRBJ2-3,TRBV27,CASSSAATDTQYF
TRBJ2-7,TRBV5-5,CASSLLMDTTYEQYF
TRBJ2-7,TRBV29-1,CSARLSYEQYF
TRBJ1-5,TRBV3-1,CASSQYNQPQHF
TRBJ1-2,TRBV15,CATGTFRQGAWGYTF
TRBJ1-1,TRBV20-1,CSARTAGSTEAFF
TRBJ2-7,TRBV12-3/TRBV12-4,CASSLLAGKGAEQYF
TRBJ2-1,TRBV6-5,CASSTGAGYNEQFF
TRBJ1-1,TRBV24-1,CATSAGVNTEAFF
TRBJ2-3,TRBV6-6,CASGTSGSWTDTQYF
TRBJ2-7,TRBV5-1,CASHEGTGAPEQYF
TRBJ1-1,TRBV27,CASSLTILRQEAFF
TRBJ2-1,TRBV3-1,CASGQERRRLEQFF
TRBJ2-1,TRBV6-4,CASSDSRGGHNEQFF
TRBJ2-1,TRBV20-1,CSAIERAGPYNEQFF